The T cell receptor beta chain under discussion was sequenced for a study of blood T cell repertoires in COVID-19. Libraries were prepared by immunoSEQ multiplex PCR; TCRdb keeps only in-frame clonotypes and omits some of them. The data hold about 240,000 clones, with around 85% observed a single time. V dropped 3 bases and J dropped 7 bases, with 21 bases sitting between them. Germline assignment: CDR1 SGHRS and CDR2 YFSETQ. The CDR3 contains 16 residues. The chain recombines TRBV5-1 with TRBJ2-3, with D possibly TRBD1 on 5 matching bases. Input material: PBMCs or T cells enriched from blood (not recorded which). The clonotype comes from a woman aged 35 to 49 with acute COVID-19. CDR3 sequence reads: CASSSTSGPLENTQYF. The CDR3 coding sequence is TGCGCCAGCAGCTCCACTTCAGGGCCCCTTGAAAATACGCAGTATTTT.